This paragraph covers one TCR beta chain sequence. This sample was included in a study of blood T cell repertoires in COVID-19. Data came from immunoSEQ multiplex PCR; TCRdb stores just in-frame clones and leaves some out. The table has about 280,000 clones, roughly 86% seen once. The CDR3 has 18 residues. The V gene's germline CDR1 is LGHNA and CDR2 YNFKEQ. Deletions cut 1 base from V and 3 bases from J, with 19 bases between. The clonotype comes from a woman younger than 45 with COVID-19, enrolled during active disease. Specimen: peripheral blood. V is TRBV4-2 and J is TRBJ2-4; possibly TRBD1 for D (6 bases). The CDR3 spells CASSQALLKQGGKNIQYF. The CDR3 DNA is TGTGCCAGCAGCCAAGCCCTTCTCAAACAGGGTGGCAAAAACATTCAGTACTTC.